This T cell receptor (beta chain) was identified in a study of shared T cell receptors in the human thymus. Germline V lookup: CDR1 LNHDA, CDR2 SQIVND (reference sequence). Trimming cost V 1 base and J 0 bases, with 16 bases left between them. The CDR3 runs to 18 residues. Produced via immunoSEQ multiplex PCR; TCRdb's table is partial and in-frame only. The table has about 380,000 clones, approximately 95% seen once; the top ten hold approximately 0.02%. The chain uses TRBV19 and TRBJ2-1; a possible D gene is TRBD1 (6 bases). This TCR came from a human donor. The sample taken for sequencing was thymocytes. This chain's CDR3 is CASSIALQGISSYNEQFF. The CDR3 nucleotides are TGTGCCAGTAGTATAGCCCTACAGGGCATCAGCTCCTACAATGAGCAGTTCTTC. The full variable domain, its missing parts supplied by reference TRBV19 and TRBJ2-1, is DGGITQSPKYLFRKEGQNVTLSCEQNLNHDAMYWYRQDPGQGLRLIYYSQIVNDFQKGDIAEGYSVSREKKESFPLTVTSAQKNPTAFYLCASSIALQGISSYNEQFFGPGTRLTVL.